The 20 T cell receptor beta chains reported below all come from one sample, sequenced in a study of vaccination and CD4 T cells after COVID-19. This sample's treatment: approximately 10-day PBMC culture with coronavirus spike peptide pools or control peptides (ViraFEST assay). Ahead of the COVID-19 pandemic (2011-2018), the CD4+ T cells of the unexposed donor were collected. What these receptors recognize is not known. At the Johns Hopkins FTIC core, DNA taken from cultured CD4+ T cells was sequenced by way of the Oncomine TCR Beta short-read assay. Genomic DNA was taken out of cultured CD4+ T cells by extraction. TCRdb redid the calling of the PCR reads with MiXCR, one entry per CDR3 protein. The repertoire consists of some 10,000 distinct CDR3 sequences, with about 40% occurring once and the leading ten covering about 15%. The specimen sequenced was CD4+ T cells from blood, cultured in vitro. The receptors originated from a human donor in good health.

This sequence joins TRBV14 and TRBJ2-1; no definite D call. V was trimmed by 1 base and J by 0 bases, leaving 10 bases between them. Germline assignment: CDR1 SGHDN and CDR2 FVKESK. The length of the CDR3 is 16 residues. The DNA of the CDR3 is TGTGCCAGCAGCCAAGTTAAGGGCCGCTCCTACAATGAGCAGTTCTTC. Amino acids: CASSQVKGRSYNEQFF.

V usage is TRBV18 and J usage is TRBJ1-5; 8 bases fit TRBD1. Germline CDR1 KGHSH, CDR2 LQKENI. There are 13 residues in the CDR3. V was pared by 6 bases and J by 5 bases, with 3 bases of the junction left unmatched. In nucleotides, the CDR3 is TGTGCCAGCTCCACAGGGGGAGATCAGCCCCAGCATTTT. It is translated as CASSTGGDQPQHF. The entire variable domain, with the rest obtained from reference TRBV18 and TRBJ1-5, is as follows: NAGVMQNPRHLVRRRGQEARLRCSPMKGHSHVYWYRQLPEEGLKFMVYLQKENIIDESGMPKERFSAEFPKEGPSILRIQQVVRGDSAAYFCASSTGGDQPQHFGDGTRLSIL.

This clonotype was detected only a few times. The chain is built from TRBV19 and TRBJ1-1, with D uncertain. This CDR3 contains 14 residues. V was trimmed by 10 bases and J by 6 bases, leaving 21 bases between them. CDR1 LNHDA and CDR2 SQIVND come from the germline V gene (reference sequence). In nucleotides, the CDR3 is TGTGCCACTCGCGGGTGGGGTTTCCGCGCTGAAGCTTTCTTT. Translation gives CATRGWGFRAEAFF.

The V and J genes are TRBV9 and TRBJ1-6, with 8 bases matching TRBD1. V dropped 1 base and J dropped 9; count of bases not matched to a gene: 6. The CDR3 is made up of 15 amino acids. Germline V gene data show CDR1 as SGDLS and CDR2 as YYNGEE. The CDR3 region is CASSVSGDRSSPLHF. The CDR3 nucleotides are TGTGCCAGCAGCGTATCGGGGGACAGGAGTTCACCCCTCCACTTT. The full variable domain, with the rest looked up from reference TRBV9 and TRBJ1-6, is DSGVTQTPKHLITATGQRVTLRCSPRSGDLSVYWYQQSLDQGLQFLIQYYNGEERAKGNILERFSAQQFPDLHSELNLSSLELGDSALYFCASSVSGDRSSPLHFGNGTRLTVT.

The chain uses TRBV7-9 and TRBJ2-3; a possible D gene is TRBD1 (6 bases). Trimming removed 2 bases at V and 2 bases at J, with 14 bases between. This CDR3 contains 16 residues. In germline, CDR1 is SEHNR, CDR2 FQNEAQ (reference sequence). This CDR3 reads CASSLPWQGNTDTQYF. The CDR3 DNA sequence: TGTGCCAGCAGCTTACCTTGGCAGGGGAACACAGATACGCAGTATTTT.

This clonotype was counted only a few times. In nucleotides, the CDR3 is TGTGCCAGCAGTTTCACGGGACGGGATGATACGCAGTATTTT. It translates to CASSFTGRDDTQYF. The gene calls are TRBV27 and TRBJ2-3, with D perhaps TRBD1 or TRBD2 (5 bases each). The germline CDR1 and CDR2 sequences are MNHEY and SMNVEV (reference sequence). V gave up 3 bases and J gave up 6 bases, with 13 bases separating them. The CDR3 spans 14 residues.

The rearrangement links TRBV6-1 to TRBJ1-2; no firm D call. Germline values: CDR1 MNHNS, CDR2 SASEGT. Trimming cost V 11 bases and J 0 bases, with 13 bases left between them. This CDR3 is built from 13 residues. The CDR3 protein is CAASRLPNYGYTF. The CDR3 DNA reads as TGTGCCGCGAGTAGGCTACCTAACTATGGCTACACCTTC.

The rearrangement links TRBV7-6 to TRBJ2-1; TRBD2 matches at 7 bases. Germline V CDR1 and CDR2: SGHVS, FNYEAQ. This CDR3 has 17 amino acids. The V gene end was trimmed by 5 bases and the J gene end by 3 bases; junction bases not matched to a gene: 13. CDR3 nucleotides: TGTGCCAGCAGCCGGGCGGGGGAACAGGTTGGCTACAATGAGCAGTTCTTC. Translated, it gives CASSRAGEQVGYNEQFF.

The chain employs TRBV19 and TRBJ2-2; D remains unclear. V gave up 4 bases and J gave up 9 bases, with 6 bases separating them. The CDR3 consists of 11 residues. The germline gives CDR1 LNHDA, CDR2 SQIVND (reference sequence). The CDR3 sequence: CASSTVRELFF. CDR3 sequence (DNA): TGTGCCAGTAGTACTGTACGGGAGCTGTTTTTT. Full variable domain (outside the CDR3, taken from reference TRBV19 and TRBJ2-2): DGGITQSPKYLFRKEGQNVTLSCEQNLNHDAMYWYRQDPGQGLRLIYYSQIVNDFQKGDIAEGYSVSREKKESFPLTVTSAQKNPTAFYLCASSTVRELFFGEGSRLTVL.

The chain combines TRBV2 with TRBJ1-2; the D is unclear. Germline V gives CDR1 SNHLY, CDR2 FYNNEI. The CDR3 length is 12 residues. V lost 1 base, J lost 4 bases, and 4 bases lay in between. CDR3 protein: CASSEGGYGYTF. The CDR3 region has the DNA TGTGCCAGCAGTGAAGGGGGCTATGGCTACACCTTC.

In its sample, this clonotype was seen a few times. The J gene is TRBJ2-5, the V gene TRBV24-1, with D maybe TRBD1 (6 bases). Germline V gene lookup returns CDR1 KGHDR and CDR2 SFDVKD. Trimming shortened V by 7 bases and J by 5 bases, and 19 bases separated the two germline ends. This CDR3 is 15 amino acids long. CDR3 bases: TGTGCCACCAGCGACCGACGGGCCCAGGGGGAGACCCAGTACTTC. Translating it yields CATSDRRAQGETQYF.

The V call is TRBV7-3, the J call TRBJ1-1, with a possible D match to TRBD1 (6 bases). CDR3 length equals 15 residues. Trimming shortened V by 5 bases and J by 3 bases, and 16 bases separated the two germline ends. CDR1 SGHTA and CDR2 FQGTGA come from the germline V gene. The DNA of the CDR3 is TGTGCCAGCAGCCCCCGGGGGGCGCGGGACACTGAAGCTTTCTTT. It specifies CASSPRGARDTEAFF.

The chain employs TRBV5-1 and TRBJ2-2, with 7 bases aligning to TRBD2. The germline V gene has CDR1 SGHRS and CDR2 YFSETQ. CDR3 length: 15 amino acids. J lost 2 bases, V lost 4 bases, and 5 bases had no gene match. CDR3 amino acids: CASSLSGSNTGELFF. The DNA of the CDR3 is TGCGCCAGCAGCCTTAGCGGGTCTAACACCGGGGAGCTGTTTTTT.

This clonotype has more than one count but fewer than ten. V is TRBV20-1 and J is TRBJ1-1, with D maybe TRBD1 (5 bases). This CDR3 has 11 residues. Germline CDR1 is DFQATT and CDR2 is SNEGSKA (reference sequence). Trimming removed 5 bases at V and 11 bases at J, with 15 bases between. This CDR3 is CSASRQRVAFF. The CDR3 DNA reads TGCAGTGCTTCCCGACAGCGGGTGGCTTTCTTT.

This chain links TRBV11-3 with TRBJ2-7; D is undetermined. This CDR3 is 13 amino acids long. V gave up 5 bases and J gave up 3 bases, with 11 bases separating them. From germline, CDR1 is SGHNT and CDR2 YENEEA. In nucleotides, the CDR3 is TGTGCCAGCAGCGGGCGTGGGAACTACGAGCAGTACTTC. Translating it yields CASSGRGNYEQYF.

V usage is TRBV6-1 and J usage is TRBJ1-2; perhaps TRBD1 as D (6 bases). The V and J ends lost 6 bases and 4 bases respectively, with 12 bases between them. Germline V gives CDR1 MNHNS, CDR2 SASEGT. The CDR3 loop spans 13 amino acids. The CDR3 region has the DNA TGTGCCAGCAGCGCACAGGGTGGCTATGGCTACACCTTC. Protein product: CASSAQGGYGYTF.

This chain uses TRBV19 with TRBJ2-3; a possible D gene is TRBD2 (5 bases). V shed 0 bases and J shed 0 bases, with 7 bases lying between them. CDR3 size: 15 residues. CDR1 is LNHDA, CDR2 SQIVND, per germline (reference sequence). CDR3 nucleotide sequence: TGTGCCAGTAGTATAGATCGGGGTAGCACAGATACGCAGTATTTT. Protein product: CASSIDRGSTDTQYF.

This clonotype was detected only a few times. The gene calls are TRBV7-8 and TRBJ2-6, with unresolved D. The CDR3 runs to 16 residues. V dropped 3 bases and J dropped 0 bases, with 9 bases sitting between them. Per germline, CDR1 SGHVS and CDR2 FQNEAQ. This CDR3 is CASSLGISSGANVLTF. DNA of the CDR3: TGTGCCAGCAGCTTGGGGATTAGCTCTGGGGCCAACGTCCTGACTTTC.

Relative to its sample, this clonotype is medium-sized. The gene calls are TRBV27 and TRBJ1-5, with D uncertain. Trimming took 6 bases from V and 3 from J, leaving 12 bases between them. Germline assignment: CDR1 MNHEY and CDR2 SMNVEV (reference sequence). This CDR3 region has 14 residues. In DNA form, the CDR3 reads TGTGCCAGCAGCTCAAGAATCCTCAATCAGCCCCAGCATTTT. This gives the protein CASSSRILNQPQHF.

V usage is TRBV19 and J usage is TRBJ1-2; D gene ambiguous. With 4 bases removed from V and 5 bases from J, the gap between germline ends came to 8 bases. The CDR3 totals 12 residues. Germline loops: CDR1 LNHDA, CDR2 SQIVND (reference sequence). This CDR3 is CASSRDRYGYTF. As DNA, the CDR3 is TGTGCCAGTAGTAGAGACCGGTATGGCTACACCTTC.